Listed below are T cell receptor beta chains from one sample, sequenced in a study of T-cell memory formation after mild COVID-19. One entry per CDR3 protein results from TCRdb running MiXCR on the 5' RACE reads. The table includes over 500,000 distinct CDR3 sequences, 17% detected once. Material for sequencing was PBMCs or a T cell subset sorted from them (not recorded which). These receptors came from an adult woman who had mild COVID-19 (a few samples of this study predate the infection). Cell type and time point are not known. Both conserved end residues are part of each CDR3. A D gene is named only where the DNA matches it firmly. Rows may omit the clone size; those that give it use once, few, many or a size class.

DNA: TGTGCCAGCAGTCGGACAGCTCCAAGGGTTTCAGATACGCAGTATTTT; CDR3: CASSRTAPRVSDTQYF; J: TRBJ2-3; V: TRBV7-6; D: .; size: .
DNA: TGCAGCGTCGACCTCAGGGGGCGCGGAAACACCATATATTTT; CDR3: CSVDLRGRGNTIYF; J: TRBJ1-3; V: TRBV29-1; D: TRBD1; size: few
DNA: TGTGCCAGCAGTGACGCCGGGACTAGCGTAGAGCAGTTCTTC; CDR3: CASSDAGTSVEQFF; J: TRBJ2-1; V: TRBV25-1; D: TRBD2; size: .
DNA: TGTGCCAGCAGTTTGGGCGGGGGAGGTAATGAGCAGTTCTTC; CDR3: CASSLGGGGNEQFF; J: TRBJ2-1; V: TRBV12-3/TRBV12-4; D: TRBD2; size: few
DNA: TGTGCCAGCTACGGACTAGCGCCCTACAATGAGCAGTTCTTC; CDR3: CASYGLAPYNEQFF; J: TRBJ2-1; V: TRBV2; D: TRBD2; size: few
DNA: TGTGCCATCAGTCAAGCGGGGGGGGAAAACAATGAGCAGTTCTTC; CDR3: CAISQAGGENNEQFF; J: TRBJ2-1; V: TRBV10-3; D: TRBD2; size: few
DNA: TGCGCCAGCAGCTTGATGTCCGACTACGAGCAGTACTTC; CDR3: CASSLMSDYEQYF; J: TRBJ2-7; V: TRBV5-1; D: .; size: few
DNA: TGTGCCAGCAGCACTGGCTTAACCTACAATGAGCAGTTCTTC; CDR3: CASSTGLTYNEQFF; J: TRBJ2-1; V: TRBV5-4; D: .; size: .
DNA: TGTGCCAGTAGTATAATCGATGTTCGCTCCTACAATGAGCAGTTCTTC; CDR3: CASSIIDVRSYNEQFF; J: TRBJ2-1; V: TRBV19; D: .; size: .
DNA: TGTGCCACCAGTGATGCGGCCGACCGGGACTACGAGCAGTACTTC; CDR3: CATSDAADRDYEQYF; J: TRBJ2-7; V: TRBV24-1; D: .; size: .
DNA: TGTGCCAGCAGCTTAGCGCTAAGGAGGACTAGCGGGGGGCCTAGCTCCTACAATGAGCAGTTCTTC; CDR3: CASSLALRRTSGGPSSYNEQFF; J: TRBJ2-1; V: TRBV7-6; D: TRBD2; size: .
DNA: TGTGCCAGCAGCTTAACCAGGGGGATCACAGATACGCAGTATTTT; CDR3: CASSLTRGITDTQYF; J: TRBJ2-3; V: TRBV7-9; D: TRBD1; size: .
DNA: TGCAGCATAGCGGGGGGCCTCGGAGAGACCCAGTACTTC; CDR3: CSIAGGLGETQYF; J: TRBJ2-5; V: TRBV29-1; D: TRBD2; size: few
DNA: TGTGCCAGCAGCTCCTACTCGACTAGCGGGGTGGAGGATGAGCAGTTCTTC; CDR3: CASSSYSTSGVEDEQFF; J: TRBJ2-1; V: TRBV13; D: TRBD2; size: few
DNA: TGTGCCATCAGAGGACAGTGGAGGGAGACCCAGTACTTC; CDR3: CAIRGQWRETQYF; J: TRBJ2-5; V: TRBV10-3; D: .; size: .
DNA: TGTGCCAGCAGTTCCCGATGGGGAGGGCCTACCTACGAGCAGTACTTC; CDR3: CASSSRWGGPTYEQYF; J: TRBJ2-7; V: TRBV27; D: TRBD2; size: few